The rows below give T cell receptor beta chains drawn from one sample of a study of brain T cells in children with intractable seizures. Only in-frame clones appear in the TCRdb table, and some are missing; sequencing was by immunoSEQ multiplex PCR. The table lists 62,000 or so clones, 90% to 96% of them singletons. The sample in question was peripheral blood, obtained at surgery. The receptor set was obtained from a boy under two years old with focal cortical dysplasia and intractable seizures. Each CDR3 is given with its conserved first and last residue. Each record gives: D gene, J gene, V gene, clone size, CDR3 DNA, CDR3 protein. The D gene is left open where the match is weak. The size of a clone is reported for some rows only, either as once, few or many, or as a class for expanded clones.

TRBD1,TRBJ2-7,TRBV11-3,-,TGTGCCAGCAGCGTTTCCGGGACAGGGGCCTACGAGCAGTACTTC,CASSVSGTGAYEQYF
TRBD1,TRBJ2-4,TRBV11-2,-,TGTGCCAGCAGCCCTAATGACTTCACAGGGGACATTCAGTACTTC,CASSPNDFTGDIQYF
-,TRBJ1-6,TRBV30,-,TGTGCCTGGAGTCTTACTAACATTAGAGGGGCCTATAATTCACCCCTCCACTTT,CAWSLTNIRGAYNSPLHF
-,TRBJ1-3,TRBV6-6,-,TGTGCCAGCAGCCGAAGTTTACGGGGTTCAGCTGGAAACACCATATATTTT,CASSRSLRGSAGNTIYF
-,TRBJ1-1,TRBV20-1,once,TGCAGTGCTAGAGGAATCACTGAAGCTTTCTTT,CSARGITEAFF
TRBD1,TRBJ2-7,TRBV10-3,-,TGTGCCATCAGTGAACAGGGGCCATTCAACTACGAGCAGTACTTC,CAISEQGPFNYEQYF
-,TRBJ1-3,TRBV28,-,TGTGCCAGCAGTTTGGGGGGCTCTGGAAACACCATATATTTT,CASSLGGSGNTIYF
-,TRBJ2-5,TRBV19,-,TGTGCCAGTAGTTTCTCGACAGAAGAGACCCAGTACTTC,CASSFSTEETQYF
-,TRBJ2-1,TRBV5-6,-,TGTGCCAGCAGCTCGATGCGGGACTCCCTTTACAATGAGCAGTTCTTC,CASSSMRDSLYNEQFF
-,TRBJ2-1,TRBV4-1,-,TGCGCCAGCAGCCAAGAAGGGGTGGGAGTGGGCAATGAGCAGTTCTTC,CASSQEGVGVGNEQFF